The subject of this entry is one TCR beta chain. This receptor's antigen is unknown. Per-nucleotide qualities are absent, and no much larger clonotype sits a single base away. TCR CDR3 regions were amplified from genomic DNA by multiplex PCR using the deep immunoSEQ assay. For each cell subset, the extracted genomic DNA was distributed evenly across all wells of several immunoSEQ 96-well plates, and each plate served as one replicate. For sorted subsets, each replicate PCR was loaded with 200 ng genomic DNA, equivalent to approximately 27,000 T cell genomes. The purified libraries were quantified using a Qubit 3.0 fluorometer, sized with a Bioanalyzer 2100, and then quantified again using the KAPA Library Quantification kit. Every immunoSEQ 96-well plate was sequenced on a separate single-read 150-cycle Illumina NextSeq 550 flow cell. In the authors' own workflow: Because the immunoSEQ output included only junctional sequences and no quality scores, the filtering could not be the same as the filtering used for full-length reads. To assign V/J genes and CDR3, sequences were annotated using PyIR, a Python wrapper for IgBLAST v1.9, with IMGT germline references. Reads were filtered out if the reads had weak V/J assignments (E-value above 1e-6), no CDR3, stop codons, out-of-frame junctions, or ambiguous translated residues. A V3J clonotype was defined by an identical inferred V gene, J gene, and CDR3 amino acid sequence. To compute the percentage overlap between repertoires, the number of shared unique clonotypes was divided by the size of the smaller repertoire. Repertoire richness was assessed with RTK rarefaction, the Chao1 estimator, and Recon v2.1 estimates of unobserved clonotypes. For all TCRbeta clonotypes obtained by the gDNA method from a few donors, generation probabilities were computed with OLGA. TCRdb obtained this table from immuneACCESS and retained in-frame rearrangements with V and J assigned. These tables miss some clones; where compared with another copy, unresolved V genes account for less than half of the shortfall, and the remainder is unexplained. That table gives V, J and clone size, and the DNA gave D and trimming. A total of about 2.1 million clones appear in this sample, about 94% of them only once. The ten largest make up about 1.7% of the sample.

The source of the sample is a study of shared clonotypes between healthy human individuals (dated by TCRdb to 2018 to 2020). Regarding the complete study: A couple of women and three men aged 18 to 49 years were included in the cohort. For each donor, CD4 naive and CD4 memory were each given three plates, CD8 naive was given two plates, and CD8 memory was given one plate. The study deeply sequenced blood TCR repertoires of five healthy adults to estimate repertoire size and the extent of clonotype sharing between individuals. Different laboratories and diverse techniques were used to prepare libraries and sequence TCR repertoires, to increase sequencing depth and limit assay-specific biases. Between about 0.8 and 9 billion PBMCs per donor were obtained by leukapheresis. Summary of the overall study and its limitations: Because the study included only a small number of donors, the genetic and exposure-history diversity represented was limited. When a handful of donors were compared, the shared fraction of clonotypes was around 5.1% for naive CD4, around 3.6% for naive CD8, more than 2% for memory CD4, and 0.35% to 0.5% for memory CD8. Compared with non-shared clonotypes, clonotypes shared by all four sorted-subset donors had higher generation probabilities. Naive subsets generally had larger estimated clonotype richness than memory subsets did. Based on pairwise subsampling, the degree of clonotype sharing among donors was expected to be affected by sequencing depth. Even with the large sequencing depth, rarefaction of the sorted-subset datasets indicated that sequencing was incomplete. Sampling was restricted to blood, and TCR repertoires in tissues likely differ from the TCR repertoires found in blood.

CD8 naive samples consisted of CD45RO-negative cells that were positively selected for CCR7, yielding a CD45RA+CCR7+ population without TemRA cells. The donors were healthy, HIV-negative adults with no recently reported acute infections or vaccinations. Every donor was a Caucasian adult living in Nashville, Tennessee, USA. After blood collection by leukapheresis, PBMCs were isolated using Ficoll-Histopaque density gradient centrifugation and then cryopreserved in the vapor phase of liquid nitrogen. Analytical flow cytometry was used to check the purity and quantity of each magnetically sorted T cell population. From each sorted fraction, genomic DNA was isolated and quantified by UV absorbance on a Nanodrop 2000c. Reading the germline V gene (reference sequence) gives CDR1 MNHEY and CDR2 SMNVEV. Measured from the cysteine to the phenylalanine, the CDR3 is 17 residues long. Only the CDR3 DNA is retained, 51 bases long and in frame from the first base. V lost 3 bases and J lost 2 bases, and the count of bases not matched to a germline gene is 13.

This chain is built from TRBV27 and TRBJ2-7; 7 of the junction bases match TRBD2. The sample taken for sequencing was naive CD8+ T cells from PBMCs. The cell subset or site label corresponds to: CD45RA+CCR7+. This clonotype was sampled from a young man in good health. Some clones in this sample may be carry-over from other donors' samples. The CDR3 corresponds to CASSFQPTSEKTYEQYF. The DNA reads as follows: TGTGCCAGCAGTTTCCAACCAACTAGCGAGAAGACCTACGAGCAGTACTTC.